The source of this T cell receptor (beta chain) is a study of blood T cell repertoires in COVID-19. This clone has a single count. The CDR3 consists of 13 residues. The V end was cut by 7 bases, the J end by 6 bases, with 14 bases between. CDR1 is MNHEY, CDR2 SVGAGI, per germline. In the original workflow: Reference gene primer amplification yielded estimated nucleated cell counts. The assay was immunoSEQ multiplex PCR, and TCRdb's table has in-frame clones only and misses some. V and J calls and clone size come straight from that table; D and trimming were deduced from the DNA. This sample yields about 200,000 clones, of which roughly 90% are seen a single time; roughly 2% belongs to the top ten.

The sequenced material came from peripheral blood. This TCR derives from a man aged 40-50 years with active or convalescent COVID-19. This rearrangement joins TRBV6-5 to TRBJ2-3, with D hard to call. The CDR3 reads CASISVVVDTQYF. DNA of the CDR3: TGTGCCAGCATTTCGGTCGTAGTTGATACGCAGTATTTT.